The TCR beta chain described here comes from a study of blood T cell repertoires in COVID-19. Study details: The United States, Italy and Spain provided the acute and convalescent COVID-19 samples.

The CDR3 length is 15 residues. Germline V CDR1 and CDR2: LGHNA, YNFKEQ. The V end was cut by 5 bases, the J end by 0 bases, with 11 bases between. Authors' data handling: Reference gene primers were amplified, and this amplification served to estimate nucleated cell counts. The protocol was immunoSEQ multiplex PCR, while the TCRdb copy is restricted to in-frame clones and leaves out a portion. The D gene and trimming were derived from the DNA, and the V and J assignments and clone size from that table. The data hold 250,000 to 350,000 clones, with around 84% observed a single time. Material: peripheral blood. The clonotype comes from a human donor with COVID-19, enrolled during active disease. The donor label of this sample is uncertain. The chain combines TRBV4-2 with TRBJ1-3; tentative D call: TRBD1 (5 bases). This CDR3 reads CASSGSDSSGNTIYF. Here the CDR3 DNA reads TGTGCCAGCAGCGGATCAGACAGCTCTGGAAACACCATATATTTT.